This T cell receptor beta chain was sequenced during a study of shared clonotypes between healthy human individuals. Regarding the study as a whole: Investigators collected only blood, and repertoires in tissues likely differ.

Deletions cut 4 bases from V and 7 bases from J, with 14 bases between. The germline V gene encodes CDR1 SNHLY and CDR2 FYNNEI. CDR3 length: 14 residues. Profiling relied on immunoSEQ multiplex PCR, and the TCRdb table lists in-frame clones only, not all of them. The sample contains about half a million clones, 65% to 85% of which appear only once. On this clone itself: Its antigen is not identified. Since a far larger clone is one base different, this is likely a read error.

Material: PBMCs. The chain combines TRBV2 with TRBJ2-1; D gene unclear. This clonotype was sampled from a woman between 35 and 50 years old in good health. Some clones in this sample may be carry-over from other donors' samples. The CDR3 DNA follows: TGTGCCAGCAGTGTTTGGCAGAGATCGAATGAGCAGTTCTTC. Amino acids: CASSVWQRSNEQFF.